A selection of T cell receptor beta chains follows, all from one sample in a study of post-analysis software for immune sequencing data. TCRdb processed the PCR reads anew with MiXCR; each CDR3 protein has one entry. This table holds approximately 350,000 distinct CDR3 sequences, roughly 38% found once. The sequenced material came from blood. These receptors came from a girl aged 10 to 17 with multiple sclerosis. The CDR3 runs from the conserved cysteine through the conserved F or W. Each record gives: J gene, D gene, V gene, clone size, CDR3 DNA, CDR3 protein. A D gene is named only where the DNA matches it firmly. The size entry is marked missing in some rows and otherwise reads once, few, many or a size class.

j_call: TRBJ2-3
d_call: NA
v_call: TRBV6-6
clone_size: NA
cdr3_nt: TGTGCCAGCAGGCCCCCTAGGGCAGATACGCAGTATTTT
cdr3_aa: CASRPPRADTQYF

j_call: TRBJ2-5
d_call: NA
v_call: TRBV7-9
clone_size: NA
cdr3_nt: TGTGCCAGCAGCTTAGTCTGGGGAGACAGAGGGGAGACCCAGTACTTC
cdr3_aa: CASSLVWGDRGETQYF

j_call: TRBJ1-1
d_call: TRBD1
v_call: TRBV12-3/TRBV12-4
clone_size: few
cdr3_nt: TGTGCCAGCAGTTTCGACAGGGTGAACACTGAAGCTTTCTTT
cdr3_aa: CASSFDRVNTEAFF

j_call: TRBJ2-7
d_call: NA
v_call: TRBV7-2
clone_size: NA
cdr3_nt: TGTGCCAGCAGCGGGGGGCCCTACGAGCAGTACTTC
cdr3_aa: CASSGGPYEQYF

j_call: TRBJ2-3
d_call: TRBD1
v_call: TRBV7-3
clone_size: few
cdr3_nt: TGTGCCAGCAGCCCCGGCGACAGGGTAAGGCCAGATACGCAGTATTTT
cdr3_aa: CASSPGDRVRPDTQYF

j_call: TRBJ1-2
d_call: NA
v_call: TRBV25-1
clone_size: NA
cdr3_nt: TGTGTCAGCAGTCACTCCCTTAGCTATGGCTACACCTTC
cdr3_aa: CVSSHSLSYGYTF

j_call: TRBJ2-1
d_call: TRBD1
v_call: TRBV29-1
clone_size: many
cdr3_nt: TGCAGCGTTTCAGGGGGAAGTCCCTCCTACAATGAGCAGTTCTTC
cdr3_aa: CSVSGGSPSYNEQFF

j_call: TRBJ1-2
d_call: NA
v_call: TRBV28
clone_size: NA
cdr3_nt: TGTGCCAGCAGTTTATCAGGGATGTATGGCTACACCTTC
cdr3_aa: CASSLSGMYGYTF

j_call: TRBJ2-5
d_call: NA
v_call: TRBV6-1
clone_size: few
cdr3_nt: TGTGCCAGCAGTGAAGTCGACGGTCCATGGGCCCAGTACTTC
cdr3_aa: CASSEVDGPWAQYF

j_call: TRBJ2-7
d_call: NA
v_call: TRBV7-9
clone_size: few
cdr3_nt: TGTGCCAGCAGCCCAACCCATCACCGGTCTATCTACGAGCAGTACTTC
cdr3_aa: CASSPTHHRSIYEQYF

j_call: TRBJ2-3
d_call: TRBD2
v_call: TRBV28
clone_size: NA
cdr3_nt: TGTGCCAGCAGCCTACCGGGACTAGTCAGAGATACGCAGTATTTT
cdr3_aa: CASSLPGLVRDTQYF

j_call: TRBJ2-7
d_call: NA
v_call: TRBV5-1
clone_size: NA
cdr3_nt: TGCGCCAGCAGCAACCGGGATGTATTATCCTACGAGCAGTACTTC
cdr3_aa: CASSNRDVLSYEQYF

j_call: TRBJ2-5
d_call: NA
v_call: TRBV5-1
clone_size: NA
cdr3_nt: TGCGCCAGCAGCGCAGCCGGGAGACTCCAAGAGACCCAGTACTTC
cdr3_aa: CASSAAGRLQETQYF

j_call: TRBJ2-1
d_call: NA
v_call: TRBV28
clone_size: NA
cdr3_nt: TGTGCCAGCAGTGTGGACTTCAACAATGAGCAGTTCTTC
cdr3_aa: CASSVDFNNEQFF

j_call: TRBJ1-5
d_call: TRBD1
v_call: TRBV19
clone_size: NA
cdr3_nt: TGTGCCAGTAGTAGGGACAGGGGAAGTCAGCCCCAGCATTTT
cdr3_aa: CASSRDRGSQPQHF

j_call: TRBJ2-7
d_call: NA
v_call: TRBV27
clone_size: NA
cdr3_nt: TGTGCCAGCAGTTTATCCCCCGAAGGGTCTGGTGAGCAGTACTTC
cdr3_aa: CASSLSPEGSGEQYF

j_call: TRBJ2-1
d_call: TRBD1
v_call: TRBV6-6
clone_size: many
cdr3_nt: TGTGCCAGCATTGCGGGCAGGGGGCATTACAATGAGCAGTTCTTC
cdr3_aa: CASIAGRGHYNEQFF

j_call: TRBJ2-4
d_call: NA
v_call: TRBV6-2/TRBV6-3
clone_size: once
cdr3_nt: TGTGCCAGCAGTTACCCTTACAGTTCTGGGCAGTACTTC
cdr3_aa: CASSYPYSSGQYF

j_call: TRBJ1-5
d_call: TRBD1
v_call: TRBV12-3/TRBV12-4
clone_size: NA
cdr3_nt: TGTGCCAGCAGCGGACAGGGGGTACCCAATCAGCCCCAGCATTTT
cdr3_aa: CASSGQGVPNQPQHF

j_call: TRBJ1-2
d_call: TRBD1
v_call: TRBV7-8
clone_size: many
cdr3_nt: TGTGCCAGCAGCTTGGAGGTTGCAGGGGGCTATGGCTACACCTTC
cdr3_aa: CASSLEVAGGYGYTF

j_call: TRBJ2-4
d_call: NA
v_call: TRBV12-3/TRBV12-4
clone_size: few
cdr3_nt: TGTGCCAGCAGTTTGAGTCAAAACATTCAGTACTTC
cdr3_aa: CASSLSQNIQYF

j_call: TRBJ2-3
d_call: NA
v_call: TRBV7-9
clone_size: few
cdr3_nt: TGTGCCAGCAGCTTGTTGTTTCCAGATACGCAGTATTTT
cdr3_aa: CASSLLFPDTQYF

j_call: TRBJ2-3
d_call: NA
v_call: TRBV3-1
clone_size: NA
cdr3_nt: TGTGCCAGCAGCCAAGATGCGAGGGGACGACTGTATACGCAGTATTTT
cdr3_aa: CASSQDARGRLYTQYF

j_call: TRBJ1-2
d_call: NA
v_call: TRBV12-3/TRBV12-4
clone_size: many
cdr3_nt: TGTGCCAGCAGTTTAGGAGCAGGGCATGGCTACACCTTC
cdr3_aa: CASSLGAGHGYTF

j_call: TRBJ2-5
d_call: NA
v_call: TRBV3-1
clone_size: NA
cdr3_nt: TGTGCCAGCAGCCAAGTCGTGACGGGGGAGCAGTACTTC
cdr3_aa: CASSQVVTGEQYF

j_call: TRBJ2-3
d_call: NA
v_call: TRBV7-3
clone_size: NA
cdr3_nt: TGTGTCAGCAGCTTAACGTTAGCAGATACGCAGTATTTT
cdr3_aa: CVSSLTLADTQYF

j_call: TRBJ1-1
d_call: NA
v_call: TRBV20-1
clone_size: NA
cdr3_nt: TGCAGTGCTGCCCCTTTAGGGGGACCTAACACTGAAGCTTTCTTT
cdr3_aa: CSAAPLGGPNTEAFF

j_call: TRBJ1-6
d_call: NA
v_call: TRBV10-2
clone_size: NA
cdr3_nt: TGCGCCAGCAGTGAATCGGACCTCACCCTCCACTTT
cdr3_aa: CASSESDLTLHF

j_call: TRBJ2-7
d_call: TRBD1
v_call: TRBV20-1
clone_size: NA
cdr3_nt: TGCAGTGCAGCCGGGACAGGGGGCATCGAGCAGTACTTC
cdr3_aa: CSAAGTGGIEQYF

j_call: TRBJ2-5
d_call: TRBD2
v_call: TRBV18
clone_size: NA
cdr3_nt: TGTGCCAGCTCACCCCAGACTAGCGAAGAGACCCAGTACTTC
cdr3_aa: CASSPQTSEETQYF

j_call: TRBJ1-2
d_call: NA
v_call: TRBV5-1
clone_size: NA
cdr3_nt: TGCGCCAGCAGCCCAGGGAATGAGGGCTATGGCTACACCTTC
cdr3_aa: CASSPGNEGYGYTF

j_call: TRBJ1-6
d_call: NA
v_call: TRBV7-2
clone_size: NA
cdr3_nt: TGTGCCAGCAGCTCCAGAGGCTATAATTCACCCCCCCACTTT
cdr3_aa: CASSSRGYNSPPHF

j_call: TRBJ2-5
d_call: TRBD1
v_call: TRBV20-1
clone_size: few
cdr3_nt: TGCAGTGCCGACGGGGACAGAGGGCTCGAAGAGACCCAGTACTTC
cdr3_aa: CSADGDRGLEETQYF

j_call: TRBJ1-1
d_call: NA
v_call: TRBV9
clone_size: NA
cdr3_nt: TGTGCCAGCAGCGCAAATAAGGACACTGAAGCTTTCTTT
cdr3_aa: CASSANKDTEAFF

j_call: TRBJ1-2
d_call: NA
v_call: TRBV20-1
clone_size: NA
cdr3_nt: TGCAGTGCTAGAGATCCCCGTGGGGTCTATGGCTACACCTTC
cdr3_aa: CSARDPRGVYGYTF

j_call: TRBJ2-1
d_call: NA
v_call: TRBV11-2
clone_size: NA
cdr3_nt: TGTGCCAGCAGCTTAGCTGCCTCACGAGCCTACAATGGGCAGTTCTTC
cdr3_aa: CASSLAASRAYNGQFF

j_call: TRBJ2-4
d_call: TRBD1
v_call: TRBV5-4
clone_size: few
cdr3_nt: TGTGCCAGCAGCTTGGGACAGGGGAACCTAGCCAAAAACATTCAGTACTTC
cdr3_aa: CASSLGQGNLAKNIQYF

j_call: TRBJ2-5
d_call: NA
v_call: TRBV5-1
clone_size: many
cdr3_nt: TGCGCCAGCAGCCCCGGGGCCCAAGAGACCCAGTACTTC
cdr3_aa: CASSPGAQETQYF

j_call: TRBJ2-5
d_call: TRBD1
v_call: TRBV20-1
clone_size: NA
cdr3_nt: TGCAGTGCTAGAGACTGGGACAGCCACCAAGAGACCCAGTACTTC
cdr3_aa: CSARDWDSHQETQYF

j_call: TRBJ2-5
d_call: NA
v_call: TRBV12-3/TRBV12-4
clone_size: few
cdr3_nt: TGTGCCAGCCGTACAGGGATCCAAGAGACCCAGTACTTC
cdr3_aa: CASRTGIQETQYF

j_call: TRBJ2-3
d_call: NA
v_call: TRBV7-9
clone_size: NA
cdr3_nt: TGTGCCAGCAGGTCCGTAAGGGCCGCAGATACGCAGTATTTT
cdr3_aa: CASRSVRAADTQYF

j_call: TRBJ2-3
d_call: TRBD1
v_call: TRBV18
clone_size: NA
cdr3_nt: TGTGCCAGCTCACTACAGGGGGACACAGATACGCAGTATTTT
cdr3_aa: CASSLQGDTDTQYF

j_call: TRBJ2-3
d_call: NA
v_call: TRBV5-1
clone_size: few
cdr3_nt: TGCGCCAGCAGCTTGGCGCAGGGAGATACGCAGTATTTT
cdr3_aa: CASSLAQGDTQYF

j_call: TRBJ1-4
d_call: NA
v_call: TRBV10-3
clone_size: NA
cdr3_nt: TGTGCCATCAGTGAGGGGGGAGCAACTAATGAAAAACTGTTTTTT
cdr3_aa: CAISEGGATNEKLFF

j_call: TRBJ1-2
d_call: NA
v_call: TRBV6-2/TRBV6-3
clone_size: few
cdr3_nt: TGTGCCAGCAGCCCTTTTGGGGTAACTGGCGGCTACACCTTC
cdr3_aa: CASSPFGVTGGYTF

j_call: TRBJ1-2
d_call: NA
v_call: TRBV6-2/TRBV6-3
clone_size: NA
cdr3_nt: TGTGCCAGCAGTTACGACGCATTCTATGGCTACACCTTC
cdr3_aa: CASSYDAFYGYTF

j_call: TRBJ1-1
d_call: NA
v_call: TRBV6-5
clone_size: NA
cdr3_nt: TGTGCCAGCAGTTACTGGGTGAACACTGAAGCTTTCTTT
cdr3_aa: CASSYWVNTEAFF

j_call: TRBJ2-6
d_call: NA
v_call: TRBV6-1
clone_size: NA
cdr3_nt: TGTGCCAGCACGGGGCAAGAGGGGAAAGCCGGGGCCAACGTCCTGACTTTC
cdr3_aa: CASTGQEGKAGANVLTF

j_call: TRBJ2-3
d_call: TRBD2
v_call: TRBV7-8
clone_size: few
cdr3_nt: TGTGCCAGCAGCTGTACCAGGTTTAGCGGGGACTGTCCTAGCACAGATACGCAGTATTTT
cdr3_aa: CASSCTRFSGDCPSTDTQYF

j_call: TRBJ2-1
d_call: TRBD2
v_call: TRBV6-1
clone_size: few
cdr3_nt: TGTGCCAGCAGTGTCGGACTAGCGGGGCTTAGTGAGCAGTTCTTC
cdr3_aa: CASSVGLAGLSEQFF

j_call: TRBJ2-1
d_call: NA
v_call: TRBV10-3
clone_size: few
cdr3_nt: TGTGCCATCAAAGACCCTGGGGCCTACAATGAGCAGTTCTTC
cdr3_aa: CAIKDPGAYNEQFF

j_call: TRBJ1-6
d_call: NA
v_call: TRBV4-1
clone_size: NA
cdr3_nt: TGCGCCAGCAGCCAAGTACGAGCGGAACCACCCCTCCACTTT
cdr3_aa: CASSQVRAEPPLHF

j_call: TRBJ2-7
d_call: TRBD1
v_call: TRBV20-1
clone_size: NA
cdr3_nt: TGCAGTGCTAGAGTGTACGGGACAGGGGGCGGGTACGAGCAGTACTTC
cdr3_aa: CSARVYGTGGGYEQYF